Following are 11 T cell receptor beta chains from one sample sequenced in a study of T cells in Graves' hyperthyroidism and ophthalmopathy. Amplified regions were TCR beta CDR3 sequences from RNA transcripts. Primed by the HTBI set, a first-round RT-PCR was run on the TCR CDR3. TCRdb re-called the multiplex PCR reads with MiXCR, one entry per CDR3 protein. This table has hundreds of thousands of distinct CDR3 sequences, roughly 40% appearing once. Sequencing was performed on blood. Receptors originate from a young man with Graves' hyperthyroidism.

This clonotype was counted only a few times. The rearrangement joins TRBV28 to TRBJ2-6; D is unresolved. This CDR3 comprises 16 residues. V lost 0 bases and J 0 bases, leaving 6 bases between the germline ends. Germline V gives CDR1 MDHEN, CDR2 SYDVKM. DNA of the CDR3: TGTGCCAGCAGTTTATGGCAAACCTCTGGGGCCAACGTCCTGACTTTC. This codes for CASSLWQTSGANVLTF.

This clonotype occurred many times. The chain has TRBV7-2 and TRBJ2-7; D remains ambiguous. The CDR3 totals 14 residues. The ends were cut back, 1 base at V and 2 bases at J, with 9 bases in the middle. The germline V gene has CDR1 SGHTA and CDR2 FQGNSA. DNA of the CDR3: TGTGCCAGCAGCTTAGTGGCGGTAACCTACGAGCAGTACTTC. It codes for CASSLVAVTYEQYF. Combining the CDR3 with reference TRBV7-2 and TRBJ2-7 gives the whole variable domain GAGVSQSPSNKVTEKGKDVELRCDPISGHTALYWYRQSLGQGLEFLIYFQGNSAPDKSGLPSDRFSAERTGGSVSTLTIQRTQQEDSAVYLCASSLVAVTYEQYFGPGTRLTVT.

This sequence joins TRBV7-2 and TRBJ2-2, with D perhaps matching TRBD2 (5 bases). Germline-derived CDR1 and CDR2 are SGHTA and FQGNSA. The CDR3 sequence is 15 residues long. Trimming cost V 1 base and J 3 bases, with 9 bases left between them. The CDR3 here is CASSLDLAYTGELFF. The CDR3 region has the DNA TGTGCCAGCAGCTTAGACCTAGCATACACCGGGGAGCTGTTTTTT.

The chain carries TRBV7-9 and TRBJ1-2; D not resolved. The CDR3 has 13 amino acids. Germline V CDR1 and CDR2: SEHNR, FQNEAQ (reference sequence). Between the trimmed V and J ends, which lost 8 bases and 3 bases, there was a span of 13 bases. CDR3 loop: CASGPDGDYGYTF. CDR3 nucleotide sequence: TGTGCCAGCGGCCCGGACGGGGACTATGGCTACACCTTC.

The chain employs TRBV19 and TRBJ2-2, with a possible D match to TRBD2 (6 bases). CDR1 LNHDA and CDR2 SQIVND come from the germline V gene (reference sequence). The CDR3 is made up of 12 amino acids. V was clipped by 9 bases and J by 5 bases, with 10 bases between them. The CDR3 protein is CASRLETGELFF. The CDR3 region has the DNA TGTGCCAGCAGACTAGAGACCGGGGAGCTGTTTTTT.

J is TRBJ2-1 and V is TRBV29-1; unclear D gene. With 1 base removed from V and 9 bases from J, the gap between germline ends came to 1 base. Germline V gene lookup returns CDR1 SQVTM and CDR2 ANQGSEA. The CDR3 sequence is 9 residues long. CDR3 region: CSVEVEQFF. The CDR3 DNA follows: TGCAGCGTTGAAGTTGAGCAGTTCTTC.

This clonotype was seen more than once but under ten times. V gene TRBV19 combines with J gene TRBJ2-5; maybe TRBD1 (5 bases). Germline V gene data show CDR1 as LNHDA and CDR2 as SQIVND (reference sequence). CDR3 size: 13 residues. The V and J ends lost 5 bases and 10 bases respectively, with 17 bases between them. The CDR3 protein is CASSPSTRGYQYF. DNA for the CDR3: TGTGCCAGTAGTCCTTCGACAAGGGGTTACCAGTACTTC. The full variable domain, its missing parts supplied by reference TRBV19 and TRBJ2-5, is DGGITQSPKYLFRKEGQNVTLSCEQNLNHDAMYWYRQDPGQGLRLIYYSQIVNDFQKGDIAEGYSVSREKKESFPLTVTSAQKNPTAFYLCASSPSTRGYQYFGPGTRLLVL.

Ten or more counts support this clonotype. V is TRBV2 and J is TRBJ1-1, with TRBD1 matching 7 bases. The CDR3 has 15 amino acids. The V gene's germline CDR1 is SNHLY and CDR2 FYNNEI. The V segment lost 3 bases and the J segment 1 base; nucleotides outside the gene matches: 5. In DNA, the CDR3 is TGTGCCAGCAGTGACCCAGGGGGGACGAACACTGAAGCTTTCTTT. Protein product: CASSDPGGTNTEAFF.

This rearrangement joins TRBV25-1 to TRBJ2-7, with D possibly TRBD1 on 5 matching bases. Germline-derived CDR1 and CDR2 are MGHDK and SYGVNS. The CDR3 consists of 14 residues. The germline V and J ends were trimmed by 8 bases and 5 bases, with 19 bases remaining between them. The CDR3 sequence: CASVEESPGNEQYF. As DNA, the CDR3 is TGTGCCAGCGTTGAAGAGTCACCAGGGAACGAGCAGTACTTC.

This clonotype occurred many times. The chain couples TRBV29-1 to TRBJ2-5; TRBD1 matches at 10 bases. The CDR3 is 14 amino acids. Germline V gives CDR1 SQVTM, CDR2 ANQGSEA. Unmatched junction bases numbered 9, after V lost 7 bases and J lost 4 bases. CDR3: CSADLTGGRETQYF. The CDR3, as DNA: TGCAGCGCCGACTTGACAGGGGGCCGAGAGACCCAGTACTTC.

This clonotype was counted many times. The CDR3 DNA reads as TGCAGTGCTACAGGACGCCAAGAGACCCAGTACTTC. Amino acid sequence: CSATGRQETQYF. The chain employs TRBV20-1 and TRBJ2-5; D is unresolved. The germline V and J ends were trimmed by 4 bases and 1 base, with 7 bases remaining between them. Germline lookup yields CDR1 DFQATT and CDR2 SNEGSKA (reference sequence). There are 12 residues in the CDR3.